The 13 T cell receptor beta chains below all came from one sample that was sequenced in a study of Ad26.COV2.S vaccination and SARS-CoV-2 variants. The data were produced by immunoSEQ multiplex PCR, yet TCRdb's version contains in-frame clones alone and is incomplete. The data show some 350,000 clones, about 85% seen once. Treatment denoted: around 19 received Ad26.COV2.S at low or high dose, single or two shots; about 5 received placebo; per-sample allocation not given. Sampling was performed 63 days after the first vaccine or placebo injection. This specimen consisted of peripheral blood, obtained in a trial of Ad26.COV2.S vaccine versus placebo. These receptors came from a person between 18 and 65 years old who received the Ad26.COV2.S COVID-19 vaccine or a placebo.

V usage is TRBV29-1 and J usage is TRBJ1-1; D call uncertain. V was pared by 8 bases and J by 2 bases, with 15 bases between. The CDR3 totals 13 residues. Per germline, CDR1 SQVTM and CDR2 ANQGSEA. CDR3 loop: CSYRGRQNTEAFF. Here the CDR3 DNA reads TGCAGCTACCGAGGGAGGCAAAACACTGAAGCTTTCTTT.

The chain's CDR3 is CASSQDRLAGGVPLYF. CDR3 DNA: TGTGCCAGCAGCCAAGATCGTCTAGCGGGGGGGGTCCCGTTGTACTTC. V is TRBV3-1 (or the pseudogene TRBV3-2) and J is TRBJ2-5; 12 bases map to TRBD2. In germline, CDR1 is LGHDT, CDR2 YNNKEL (reference sequence). V lost 0 bases, J lost 13 bases, and 12 bases stayed unmatched. The CDR3 extends over 16 amino acids.

The rearrangement links TRBV4-3 to TRBJ2-7; 8 nucleotides match TRBD1. The germline V gene encodes CDR1 LGHNA and CDR2 YSLEER. The CDR3 is 15 residues long. V lost 1 base, J lost 2 bases, and 4 bases stayed unmatched. DNA for the CDR3: TGCGCCAGCAGCCAAGCCGAGACAGGGGCCTACGAGCAGTACTTC. It encodes CASSQAETGAYEQYF.

V and J are TRBV9 and TRBJ2-2; possibly TRBD1 for D (5 bases). With 5 bases removed from V and 1 base from J, the gap between germline ends came to 9 bases. Germline CDR1 and CDR2: SGDLS and YYNGEE. The CDR3 spans 14 residues. CDR3 nucleotide sequence: TGTGCCAGCAGGTCAGGGATGAACACCGGGGAGCTGTTTTTT. It translates to CASRSGMNTGELFF. Drawing the rest from reference TRBV9 and TRBJ2-2, the complete variable domain is DSGVTQTPKHLITATGQRVTLRCSPRSGDLSVYWYQQSLDQGLQFLIQYYNGEERAKGNILERFSAQQFPDLHSELNLSSLELGDSALYFCASRSGMNTGELFFGEGSRLTVL.

This sequence joins TRBV3-1 (or the pseudogene TRBV3-2) and TRBJ2-2; the D is unclear. V was cut by 4 bases and J by 2 bases, with 8 bases left in between. Germline V gives CDR1 LGHDT, CDR2 YNNKEL (reference sequence). The CDR3 runs to 14 residues. The CDR3 spells CASSPRVNTGELFF. In DNA form, the CDR3 reads TGTGCCAGCAGCCCCCGGGTCAACACCGGGGAGCTGTTTTTT.

V gene TRBV7-2 combines with J gene TRBJ1-2; D perhaps matches TRBD1 (5 bases). CDR3 length: 14 residues. CDR1 is SGHTA, CDR2 FQGNSA, per germline. The V end lost 0 bases, the J end lost 2 bases, and 7 bases lay between the germline ends. CDR3 loop: CASSLADTNYGYTF. CDR3 DNA sequence: TGTGCCAGCAGCTTAGCGGACACCAACTATGGCTACACCTTC.

The V call is TRBV4-3, the J call TRBJ2-2, with 8 nucleotides matching TRBD1. V trimming: 0 bases; J trimming: 3 bases; junction bases outside the gene matches: 3. The CDR3 contains 16 residues. Germline V gene data show CDR1 as LGHNA and CDR2 as YSLEER. For the CDR3, the DNA is TGCGCCAGCAGCCAAGAGGACAGGGCGGACACCGGGGAGCTGTTTTTT. Residues: CASSQEDRADTGELFF.

This chain connects TRBV5-1 to TRBJ1-1; no definite D call. The CDR3 runs 13 residues. Germline V CDR1 and CDR2: SGHRS, YFSETQ. V was shortened by 0 bases and J by 5 bases, with 8 bases between the two germline ends. CDR3 region: CASSLVGWTEAFF. The CDR3 DNA sequence: TGCGCCAGCAGCTTGGTGGGGTGGACTGAAGCTTTCTTT.

In the case of this clone: An end of the junction does not agree with germline; a read error may underlie this. For the CDR3, the DNA is TGTGCTTGGAATCCCCGGACAGTAAAAACTGAAGCTTTCTTT. This gives the protein CAWNPRTVKTEAFF. This chain joins TRBV30 and TRBJ1-1, with a tentative D call TRBD1 (6 bases). The CDR3 runs 14 residues. The V gene's germline CDR1 is GTSNPN and CDR2 SVGIG (reference sequence).

The chain is built from TRBV6-2 or TRBV6-3 and TRBJ2-5; 8 bases fit TRBD2. The CDR3 length is 14 residues. Germline assignment: CDR1 MNHEY and CDR2 SVGEGT. J was trimmed by 1 base and V by 5 bases; bases with no gene match: 3. As DNA, the CDR3 is TGTGCCAGCAGTGACGGGACTAGCCAAGAGACCCAGTACTTC. Its protein is CASSDGTSQETQYF.

The chain employs TRBV15 and TRBJ2-5; D gene ambiguous. Germline CDR1 is LNHNV and CDR2 is YYDKDF (reference sequence). The ends were cut back, 0 bases at V and 5 bases at J, with 13 bases in the middle. CDR3 length: 15 residues. The CDR3 DNA follows: TGTGCCACCAGCAGAGACCCCCAACAGCAGGAGACCCAGTACTTC. Encoded protein: CATSRDPQQQETQYF.

This clone was seen a single time. The chain has TRBV27 and TRBJ2-7, with TRBD1 matching over 7 bases. J gave up 6 bases and V 5 bases, and 10 bases lay outside the gene matches. The length of the CDR3 is 14 residues. CDR1 is MNHEY, CDR2 SMNVEV, per germline (reference sequence). CDR3 protein: CASSTRQGRFEQYF. The CDR3 DNA follows: TGTGCCAGCAGTACCCGACAGGGAAGATTCGAGCAGTACTTC.

The J gene is TRBJ2-7, the V gene TRBV9; 8 bases are shared with TRBD2. V lost 5 bases, J lost 7 bases, and 8 bases stayed unmatched. CDR1 SGDLS and CDR2 YYNGEE come from the germline V gene. This CDR3 has 13 residues. The CDR3 coding sequence is TGTGCCAGCAGTGATCCGGGCGGGGGGGAGCAGTACTTC. Protein sequence: CASSDPGGGEQYF.